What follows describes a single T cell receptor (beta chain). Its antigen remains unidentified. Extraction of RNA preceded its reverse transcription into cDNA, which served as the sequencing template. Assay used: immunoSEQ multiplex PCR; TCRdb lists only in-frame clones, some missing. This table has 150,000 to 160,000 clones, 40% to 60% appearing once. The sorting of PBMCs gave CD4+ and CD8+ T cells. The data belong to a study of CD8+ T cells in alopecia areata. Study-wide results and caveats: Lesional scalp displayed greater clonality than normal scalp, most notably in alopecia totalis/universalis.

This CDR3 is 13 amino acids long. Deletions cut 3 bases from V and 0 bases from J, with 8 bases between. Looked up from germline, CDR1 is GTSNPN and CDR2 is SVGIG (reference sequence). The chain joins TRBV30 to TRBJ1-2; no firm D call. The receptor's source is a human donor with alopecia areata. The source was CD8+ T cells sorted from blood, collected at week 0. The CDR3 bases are TGTGCCTGGAGGGAGCCATCTAACTATGGCTACACCTTC. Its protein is CAWREPSNYGYTF.